This paragraph covers one TCR beta chain sequence. Its antigen is unidentified. The CDR3 contains 14 residues. V was pared by 7 bases and J by 10 bases, with 17 bases between. Germline-derived CDR1 and CDR2 are MNHNS and SASEGT. Vbeta (60) and Jbeta (13) primers were used in the PCR. Data came from immunoSEQ multiplex PCR; TCRdb stores just in-frame clones and leaves some out. This sample contains roughly 55,000 clones. The sample is drawn from a study of cytomegalovirus exposure and HLA in healthy donors. The study's findings and limits: Cytomegalovirus-associated TCR beta chains were listed, numbering some 180. Some V segments, TRBV6-2 and TRBV6-3 among them, were indistinguishable and were therefore excluded. Later findings reportedly placed an Asian-associated ancestry cluster below the roughly 700-donor mean for N-insertions.

The chain is built from TRBV6-1 and TRBJ1-6; possibly TRBD1 for D (5 bases). Input material: PBMCs. The receptor comes from a woman aged 45-60 years in good health and CMV-seropositive. The CDR3 loop reads CASTDGGVGSPLHF. The CDR3 region has the DNA TGTGCCAGCACCGACGGGGGTGTTGGCTCACCCCTCCACTTT.